The next 17 T cell receptor beta chains were all read from a single sample in a study of blood T cell repertoires in COVID-19. Generated by immunoSEQ multiplex PCR, the TCRdb table keeps only in-frame clones and is missing some. The data show some 160,000 clones, roughly 80% seen once. The sequenced material came from peripheral blood. Receptor source: a woman aged 80 or over with acute or convalescent COVID-19.

The chain employs TRBV2 and TRBJ1-1; D possibly corresponds to TRBD1 (5 bases). Trimming removed 3 bases from V and 4 bases from J, with 12 bases in between. The CDR3 contains 14 residues. From germline, CDR1 is SNHLY and CDR2 FYNNEI. The CDR3 bases are TGTGCCAGCAGTGATGGGGCAGTCGGCACTGAAGCTTTCTTT. It codes for CASSDGAVGTEAFF.

This rearrangement joins TRBV19 to TRBJ1-6, with no clear D. Germline loops: CDR1 LNHDA, CDR2 SQIVND (reference sequence). V shed 3 bases and J shed 5 bases, with 8 bases lying between them. The CDR3 runs to 14 residues. The CDR3 DNA sequence: TGTGCCAGTAGTATGCAGGCGAATAATTCACCCCTCCACTTT. It translates to CASSMQANNSPLHF.

CDR3 sequence reads: CASSSRQGEVTDTQYF. Written as DNA, the CDR3 is TGTGCCAGCAGTTCCCGACAGGGGGAGGTCACAGATACGCAGTATTTT. The genes are TRBV28 and TRBJ2-3; 9 bases are a match to TRBD1. Germline CDR1 is MDHEN and CDR2 is SYDVKM. This CDR3 is 16 amino acids long. J lost 2 bases, V lost 4 bases, and 7 bases had no gene match.

The V gene is TRBV18, the J gene TRBJ2-2; D remains unclear. Germline V CDR1 and CDR2: KGHSH, LQKENI. The CDR3 consists of 13 residues. The germline V and J ends were trimmed by 4 bases and 5 bases, with 8 bases remaining between them. CDR3 nucleotide sequence: TGTGCCAGCTCACGCGAGGAGACCGGGGAGCTGTTTTTT. Its translation: CASSREETGELFF.

V is TRBV7-8 and J is TRBJ2-2; TRBD2 might be the D (5 bases). The V gene's germline CDR1 is SGHVS and CDR2 FQNEAQ. The CDR3 extends over 16 amino acids. V lost 1 base to trimming and J lost 6 bases, with 15 bases between them. The CDR3 nucleotides are TGTGCCAGCAGCTTAGTAGCTAGCCGGAATGCCGGGGAGCTGTTTTTT. Amino acids: CASSLVASRNAGELFF.

The J gene is TRBJ1-1, the V gene TRBV19, with D uncertain. Germline V gene sequence: CDR1 LNHDA, CDR2 SQIVND (reference sequence). Trimming shortened V by 3 bases and J by 4 bases, and 15 bases separated the two germline ends. The CDR3 runs 15 residues. The CDR3 DNA reads TGTGCCAGTAGTATTCGCCAGGTAGTGGGCACTGAAGCTTTCTTT. The encoded protein is CASSIRQVVGTEAFF. The variable domain in full, with the rest retrieved from reference TRBV19 and TRBJ1-1, is DGGITQSPKYLFRKEGQNVTLSCEQNLNHDAMYWYRQDPGQGLRLIYYSQIVNDFQKGDIAEGYSVSREKKESFPLTVTSAQKNPTAFYLCASSIRQVVGTEAFFGQGTRLTVV.

This chain connects TRBV7-9 to TRBJ2-3, with a weak D call TRBD2 (6 bases). Per the germline V gene, CDR1 is SEHNR and CDR2 is FQNEAQ (reference sequence). The CDR3 covers 12 residues. V lost 4 bases to trimming and J lost 7 bases, with 9 bases between them. CDR3: CASSSGLHTQYF. For the CDR3, the DNA is TGTGCCAGCAGCTCGGGACTCCATACGCAGTATTTT.

V usage is TRBV10-3 and J usage is TRBJ2-5; 7 nucleotides agree with TRBD2. V shed 4 bases, J shed 2 bases, and the junction held 4 bases outside the gene matches. Per the germline V gene, CDR1 is ENHRY and CDR2 is SYGVKD. The CDR3 is 14 amino acids. CDR3 coding DNA: TGTGCCATCAGTGCGGGGGGTATTCAAGAGACCCAGTACTTC. Its translation: CAISAGGIQETQYF.

This chain links TRBV11-2 with TRBJ1-4, with 7 bases matching TRBD1. The length of the CDR3 is 14 residues. The V gene end was trimmed by 4 bases and the J gene end by 2 bases; junction bases not matched to a gene: 1. Germline V gene sequence: CDR1 SGHAT, CDR2 FQNNGV. This chain's CDR3 is CASSSTGTNEKLFF. In DNA form, the CDR3 reads TGTGCCAGCAGCTCGACAGGGACTAATGAAAAACTGTTTTTT.

The CDR3: CATSTGTGGTGELFF. CDR3 nucleotides: TGTGCCACCAGCACCGGGACAGGCGGCACCGGGGAGCTGTTTTTT. This chain uses TRBV15 with TRBJ2-2, with 8 bases fitting TRBD1. J was trimmed by 4 bases and V by 4 bases; bases with no gene match: 5. Germline V gene sequence: CDR1 LNHNV, CDR2 YYDKDF (reference sequence). This CDR3 is 15 amino acids long.

This chain links TRBV6-5 with TRBJ1-2; D is possibly TRBD1 (6 bases). The CDR3 consists of 15 residues. Germline V lookup: CDR1 MNHEY, CDR2 SVGAGI. The V end was cut by 2 bases, the J end by 2 bases, with 12 bases between. The CDR3 reads CASSYGAGVNYGYTF. CDR3 nucleotides: TGTGCCAGCAGTTACGGGGCAGGGGTGAACTATGGCTACACCTTC.

The V call is TRBV30, the J call TRBJ1-3; D is unclear. With 0 bases removed from V and 0 bases from J, the gap between germline ends came to 15 bases. The germline CDR1 and CDR2 sequences are GTSNPN and SVGIG (reference sequence). CDR3 size: 17 residues. CDR3 bases: TGTGCCTGGAGTGTCCTACGATCCTCCCTCTCTGGAAACACCATATATTTT. Encoded protein: CAWSVLRSSLSGNTIYF. The complete variable domain, with remaining parts taken from reference TRBV30 and TRBJ1-3, reads SQTIHQWPATLVQPVGSPLSLECTVEGTSNPNLYWYRQAAGRGLQLLFYSVGIGQISSEVPQNLSASRPQDRQFILSSKKLLLSDSGFYLCAWSVLRSSLSGNTIYFGEGSWLTVV.

The V gene is TRBV28, the J gene TRBJ1-2; 8 bases fit TRBD1. Germline CDR1 is MDHEN and CDR2 is SYDVKM. The CDR3 loop spans 16 amino acids. Trimming at V came to 2 bases and at J to 7 bases, leaving 12 bases not matched to a gene. CDR3 residues: CASSLRQGALFGGYTF. The CDR3 coding sequence is TGTGCCAGCAGTTTACGGCAGGGGGCTTTATTTGGTGGCTACACCTTC.

This clone was seen a single time. This rearrangement joins TRBV6-5 to TRBJ1-5; TRBD1 matches 8 bases. The germline CDR1 and CDR2 sequences are MNHEY and SVGAGI. The CDR3 sequence is 14 residues long. Unmatched junction bases numbered 5, after V lost 5 bases and J lost 5 bases. CDR3 nucleotides: TGTGCCAGCAGTCCACGACAGGGGTATCAGCCCCAGCATTTT. It codes for CASSPRQGYQPQHF.

This clone has only a few counts. This chain uses TRBV30 with TRBJ1-5, with D perhaps matching TRBD1 (6 bases). Germline loops: CDR1 GTSNPN, CDR2 SVGIG (reference sequence). Trimming removed 2 bases at V and 7 bases at J, with 12 bases between. CDR3 size: 13 residues. The CDR3 reads CAWSYTGKQPQHF. The CDR3, as DNA: TGTGCCTGGAGTTATACAGGGAAACAGCCCCAGCATTTT. Full variable domain (rest looked up from reference TRBV30 and TRBJ1-5): SQTIHQWPATLVQPVGSPLSLECTVEGTSNPNLYWYRQAAGRGLQLLFYSVGIGQISSEVPQNLSASRPQDRQFILSSKKLLLSDSGFYLCAWSYTGKQPQHFGDGTRLSIL.

The chain combines TRBV19 with TRBJ2-5, with 8 positions matching TRBD2. In germline, CDR1 is LNHDA, CDR2 SQIVND (reference sequence). The CDR3 totals 14 residues. Trimming took 5 bases from V and 2 from J; bases not matched to a gene: 4. CDR3 residues: CASSVLAAQETQYF. The CDR3 region has the DNA TGTGCCAGTAGTGTACTAGCGGCTCAAGAGACCCAGTACTTC.

This clone came up a few times. The V gene is TRBV11-2, the J gene TRBJ1-2, with D maybe TRBD1 (6 bases). The CDR3 is 16 residues long. Trimming cost V 1 base and J 5 bases, with 17 bases left between them. Germline V gives CDR1 SGHAT, CDR2 FQNNGV. The CDR3 sequence is CASSLGTAREWYGYTF. The CDR3 nucleotides read TGTGCCAGCAGCTTAGGGACAGCCAGGGAATGGTATGGCTACACCTTC.